Listed below are T cell receptor beta chains from one sample, sequenced in a study of early T cells in non-severe SARS-CoV-2 infection. TCRdb recomputed calls from the 5' RACE reads with MiXCR, one row per CDR3 protein. The sample holds approximately 58,000 distinct CDR3 sequences; roughly 10% are singletons and the top ten take roughly 10%. Sequenced material: whole blood. These receptors were taken from an adult who was a healthcare worker with PCR-confirmed SARS-CoV-2 infection or an uninfected control (not recorded which). The CDR3 runs from the conserved cysteine through the conserved F or W. A clone size is listed for some rows: how often the clone was seen (once, few, many), or a class if it is expanded.

>.|TRBJ2-3|TRBV5-5
CASSDYDNTDTQYF
>many|TRBJ2-1|TRBV5-1
CASSSNPPGLGAGNEQFF
>many|TRBJ1-1|TRBV2
CASSVGENTEAFF
>few|TRBJ2-7|TRBV9
CASSPTGREQYF
>few|TRBJ2-1|TRBV29-1
CSVSTGLFINEQFF
>many|TRBJ1-5|TRBV7-9
CASSLDGAGQPQHF
>many|TRBJ1-1|TRBV30
CAWRIPDRLNTEAFF
>medium-sized|TRBJ2-3|TRBV14
CASSQDPRGRGAFEDTQYF
>many|TRBJ1-4|TRBV10-3
CAVGTGATNEKLFF
>many|TRBJ2-3|TRBV15
CATSGLASGTDTQYF
>many|TRBJ2-3|TRBV18
CASSPPARFDTQYF
>few|TRBJ1-5|TRBV30
CAWENRDQPQHF
>many|TRBJ2-5|TRBV7-2
CASSTGLGGETQYF
>.|TRBJ1-2|TRBV5-4
CASSLASPDPNYGYTF
>.|TRBJ2-7|TRBV20-1
CSARTRGEQYF
>many|TRBJ2-7|TRBV4-2
CASSQEAGGGSYEQYF
>.|TRBJ2-7|TRBV5-1
CASSGDRGYEQYF
>.|TRBJ2-7|TRBV5-1
CASSLVAQESYELYF
>few|TRBJ1-4|TRBV14
CASSQVEGANEKLFF